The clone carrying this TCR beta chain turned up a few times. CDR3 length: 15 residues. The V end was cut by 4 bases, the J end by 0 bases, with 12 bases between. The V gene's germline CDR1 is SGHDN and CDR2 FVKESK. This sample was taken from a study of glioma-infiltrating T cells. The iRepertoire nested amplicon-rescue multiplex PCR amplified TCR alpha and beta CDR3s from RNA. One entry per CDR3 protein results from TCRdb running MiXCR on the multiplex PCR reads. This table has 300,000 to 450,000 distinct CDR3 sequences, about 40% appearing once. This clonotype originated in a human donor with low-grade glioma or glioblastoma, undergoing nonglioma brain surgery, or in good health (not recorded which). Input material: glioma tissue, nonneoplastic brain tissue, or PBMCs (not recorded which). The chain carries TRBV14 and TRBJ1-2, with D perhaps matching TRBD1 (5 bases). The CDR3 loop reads CASSPLGHSNYGYTF. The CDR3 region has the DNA TGTGCCAGCAGCCCTCTGGGGCACTCTAACTATGGCTACACCTTC.